One sample yielded the 15 T cell receptor beta chains listed below, sequenced in a study of blood T cells in healthy people across ages. A second PCR of about 7 to 11 cycles used a sample-barcoded 5' primer and a J-beta primer mix. TCRdb recomputed calls from the 5' RACE reads with MiXCR, one row per CDR3 protein. Among about 1.4 million distinct CDR3 sequences, 45% to 70% were seen once, and the ten largest hold 5% to 7%. The sequencing input was blood. These receptor sequences come from a man aged 18 to 30 in good health.

The rearrangement joins TRBV27 to TRBJ1-2, with D possibly TRBD1 on 5 matching bases. With 6 bases removed from V and 5 bases from J, the gap between germline ends came to 16 bases. Looked up from germline, CDR1 is MNHEY and CDR2 is SMNVEV (reference sequence). The CDR3 consists of 14 residues. CDR3 loop: CASSPGAALYGYTF. The CDR3 DNA reads as TGTGCCAGCAGCCCCGGGGCAGCCTTATATGGCTACACCTTC.

The chain combines TRBV7-9 with TRBJ2-4; D is undetermined. CDR1 SEHNR and CDR2 FQNEAQ come from the germline V gene (reference sequence). This CDR3 spans 14 amino acids. With 5 bases removed from V and 9 bases from J, the gap between germline ends came to 17 bases. CDR3 sequence reads: CASSPLGQVGIQYF. The CDR3 bases are TGTGCCAGCAGCCCTCTAGGTCAGGTTGGCATTCAGTACTTC.

This clonotype has a handful of counts. The chain combines TRBV5-1 with TRBJ2-4; D possibly matches TRBD1 or TRBD2 (5 bases each). The CDR3 has 14 amino acids. The V gene lost 3 bases and the J gene lost 4 bases, with 11 bases spanning the gap. CDR1 and CDR2 (germline): SGHRS, YFSETQ. For the CDR3, the DNA is TGCGCCAGCAGCTACGGGACGGCTAAAAACATTCAGTACTTC. Its translation is CASSYGTAKNIQYF.

The chain carries TRBV10-3 and TRBJ2-7; D gene ambiguous. Germline loops: CDR1 ENHRY, CDR2 SYGVKD. This CDR3 spans 16 amino acids. V gave up 0 bases and J gave up 0 bases, with 12 bases separating them. This chain's CDR3 is CAISESVVLSSYEQYF. The CDR3, as DNA: TGTGCCATCAGTGAGTCGGTGGTATTAAGCTCCTACGAGCAGTACTTC.

The rearrangement joins TRBV20-1 to TRBJ2-3, with D possibly being TRBD1 or TRBD2 (5 bases each). This CDR3 spans 15 amino acids. Trimming pared 5 bases from V and 5 bases from J, leaving 20 bases between. The germline CDR1 and CDR2 sequences are DFQATT and SNEGSKA (reference sequence). CDR3 DNA: TGCAGTGCTCATTACCTTTGGGACGGAGGAGATACGCAGTATTTT. Amino acids: CSAHYLWDGGDTQYF.

This chain connects TRBV20-1 to TRBJ1-2; D gene uncertain. Germline CDR1 DFQATT, CDR2 SNEGSKA (reference sequence). The CDR3 contains 14 residues. Trimming stripped 3 bases from V and 2 bases from J, with 13 bases between. CDR3 protein: CSARGSDLNYGYTF. CDR3 in DNA: TGCAGTGCTAGGGGGAGTGACCTGAACTATGGCTACACCTTC.

This chain connects TRBV24-1 to TRBJ1-2; D is unclear. The V and J ends lost 2 bases and 8 bases respectively, with 17 bases between them. Looked up from germline, CDR1 is KGHDR and CDR2 is SFDVKD. The CDR3 contains 15 residues. The CDR3 reads CATSDSDGAISGYTF. Here the CDR3 DNA reads TGTGCCACCAGTGATTCTGACGGAGCTATATCCGGCTACACCTTC.

The chain recombines TRBV6-2 or TRBV6-3 with TRBJ1-2; D is unresolved. Trimming took 6 bases from V and 0 from J, leaving 11 bases between them. The germline CDR1 and CDR2 sequences are MNHEY and SVGEGT. The CDR3 has 14 residues. CDR3 bases: TGTGCCAGCAGATCTCCGTCCACTAACTATGGCTACACCTTC. This encodes CASRSPSTNYGYTF.

CDR3 DNA sequence: TGTGCCAGCAGCTCGCTAAACCATACTTTCTCTGGAAACACCATATATTTT. Protein: CASSSLNHTFSGNTIYF. The gene calls are TRBV11-2 and TRBJ1-3; the D is unclear. In germline, CDR1 is SGHAT, CDR2 FQNNGV. The ends were cut back, 4 bases at V and 0 bases at J, with 16 bases in the middle. CDR3 size: 17 residues.

This chain links TRBV3-1 with TRBJ2-5; D perhaps matches TRBD2 (5 bases). V dropped 4 bases and J dropped 5 bases, with 17 bases sitting between them. There are 15 residues in the CDR3. Germline V gene lookup returns CDR1 LGHDT and CDR2 YNNKEL (reference sequence). In DNA form, the CDR3 reads TGTGCCAGCAGCCCCCCTCTAGCTATCCGGGAGACCCAGTACTTC. Residues: CASSPPLAIRETQYF.

CDR3 nucleotides: TGTGCCATCAGTGTTACCTCCTCCGGGGCCGGCTACACCTTC. Amino acid sequence: CAISVTSSGAGYTF. The chain links TRBV10-3 to TRBJ1-2, with D perhaps matching TRBD1 (5 bases). With 4 bases removed from V and 8 bases from J, the gap between germline ends came to 17 bases. CDR1 is ENHRY, CDR2 SYGVKD, per germline. The CDR3 has 14 amino acids.

The rearrangement uses TRBV5-1 and TRBJ2-1; TRBD2 aligns across 13 bases. Germline trimming cut 3 bases from V and 5 bases from J; bases unmatched to any gene: 5. The CDR3 has 16 amino acids. Germline V CDR1 and CDR2: SGHRS, YFSETQ. The CDR3 region is CASSSTSGRLNNEQFF. For the CDR3, the DNA is TGCGCCAGCAGCTCGACTAGCGGGAGGTTAAACAATGAGCAGTTCTTC.

The V call is TRBV4-1, the J call TRBJ2-4; D ambiguous. Looked up from germline, CDR1 is MGHRA and CDR2 is YSYEKL. The germline V and J ends were trimmed by 3 bases and 0 bases, with 12 bases remaining between them. The CDR3 loop spans 16 amino acids. The CDR3 sequence is CASSHPTQEAKNIQYF. The CDR3 DNA follows: TGCGCCAGCAGCCACCCGACGCAGGAAGCCAAAAACATTCAGTACTTC.

There are many counts of this clonotype. The V call is TRBV20-1, the J call TRBJ2-7; 7 positions match TRBD2. The germline V gene encodes CDR1 DFQATT and CDR2 SNEGSKA (reference sequence). Unmatched junction bases numbered 8, after V lost 3 bases and J lost 3 bases. There are 14 residues in the CDR3. The CDR3 protein is CSARGLAENYEQYF. The CDR3 bases are TGCAGTGCTAGGGGGCTAGCGGAAAACTACGAGCAGTACTTC.

This rearrangement joins TRBV6-2 or TRBV6-3 to TRBJ2-2, with D uncertain. This CDR3 region has 14 residues. The germline V gene has CDR1 MNHEY and CDR2 SVGEGT. V was pared by 6 bases and J by 1 base, with 9 bases between. The CDR3 here is CASRTTVNTGELFF. CDR3 nucleotides: TGTGCCAGCAGAACGACTGTGAACACCGGGGAGCTGTTTTTT.